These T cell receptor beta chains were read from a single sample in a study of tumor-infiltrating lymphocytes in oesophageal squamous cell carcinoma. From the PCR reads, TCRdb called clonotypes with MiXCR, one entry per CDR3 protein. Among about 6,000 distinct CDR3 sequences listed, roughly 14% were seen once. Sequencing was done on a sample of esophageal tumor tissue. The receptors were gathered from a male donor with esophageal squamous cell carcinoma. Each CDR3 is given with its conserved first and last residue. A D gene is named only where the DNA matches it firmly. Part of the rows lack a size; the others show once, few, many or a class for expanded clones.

DNA: TGTGCCAGCAGCTTAGGTGCAGGGTCCTATGGCTACACCTTC; CDR3: CASSLGAGSYGYTF; J: TRBJ1-2; D: NA; V: TRBV7-2; size: medium-sized
DNA: TGTGCCAGTAGTACAGCCGCGACAGTTTTGATCGATTCACCCCTCCACTTT; CDR3: CASSTAATVLIDSPLHF; J: TRBJ1-6; D: NA; V: TRBV19; size: few
DNA: TGTGCCAGCAGCGCCCGACAGGGGGAAACCCAGTACTTC; CDR3: CASSARQGETQYF; J: TRBJ2-5; D: TRBD1; V: TRBV7-3; size: many
DNA: TGTGCCAGCCAGTTGCTACAGGGGAACTATGGCTACACCTTC; CDR3: CASQLLQGNYGYTF; J: TRBJ1-2; D: TRBD1; V: TRBV2; size: NA
DNA: TGCGCCAGCAGTGAGTCTGCGGCCGGGAGTTACGAGCAGTACTTC; CDR3: CASSESAAGSYEQYF; J: TRBJ2-7; D: NA; V: TRBV10-2; size: NA
DNA: TGTGCCAGCAGTTCGGGCAGGGTCGAGCAGTACTTC; CDR3: CASSSGRVEQYF; J: TRBJ2-7; D: NA; V: TRBV12-3/TRBV12-4; size: medium-sized
DNA: TGTGCCAGCAGCTTATCATCTGAATACGAGCAGTACTTC; CDR3: CASSLSSEYEQYF; J: TRBJ2-7; D: NA; V: TRBV7-9; size: large
DNA: TGTGCCAGTAGAAGCGGGGGGCGTGGTGAGCAGTACTTC; CDR3: CASRSGGRGEQYF; J: TRBJ2-7; D: TRBD2; V: TRBV27; size: few
DNA: TGTGCCAGCAGCTTAGGGCTAGCGGGGGGGACAGGGACGCAGTATTTT; CDR3: CASSLGLAGGTGTQYF; J: TRBJ2-3; D: TRBD2; V: TRBV7-2; size: NA
DNA: TGTGCCAGCAGACTAGGGATCCTAGCCAAAAACATTCAGTACTTC; CDR3: CASRLGILAKNIQYF; J: TRBJ2-4; D: NA; V: TRBV6-1; size: many
DNA: TGTGCCAGCAGCACAGACAGGGGAATCGGGGAGCTGTTTTTT; CDR3: CASSTDRGIGELFF; J: TRBJ2-2; D: TRBD1; V: TRBV9; size: few
DNA: TGTGCCAGCAGTTTAGATACGGGCCCCTATGGCTACACCTTC; CDR3: CASSLDTGPYGYTF; J: TRBJ1-2; D: NA; V: TRBV12-3/TRBV12-4; size: many
DNA: TGTGCCAGCAGTGAACGCAACGAGCAGTACTTC; CDR3: CASSERNEQYF; J: TRBJ2-7; D: NA; V: TRBV6-1; size: many
DNA: TGTGCCAGCAGCTGGCGGACAGGGCGGGGAGAGCAGTACTTC; CDR3: CASSWRTGRGEQYF; J: TRBJ2-7; D: TRBD1; V: TRBV5-5; size: NA
DNA: TGTGCCAGCAGCCAAGATGGGACAGGGGGCTACAATGAGCAGTTCTTC; CDR3: CASSQDGTGGYNEQFF; J: TRBJ2-1; D: TRBD1; V: TRBV4-2; size: many
DNA: TGTGCCAGCCGTCGCGGGGGGGGCTATTCTAGCACAGATACGCAGTATTTT; CDR3: CASRRGGGYSSTDTQYF; J: TRBJ2-3; D: TRBD2; V: TRBV7-2; size: NA
DNA: TGTGCCAGCAGCTCCTGGACAGACACCGGGGAGCTGTTTTTT; CDR3: CASSSWTDTGELFF; J: TRBJ2-2; D: NA; V: TRBV11-2; size: NA
DNA: TGTGCCAGCAGCTTGGCAGGCAGGGGGCACACGAGCGGGGGCCCCGGAGATACGCAGTATTTT; CDR3: CASSLAGRGHTSGGPGDTQYF; J: TRBJ2-3; D: NA; V: TRBV5-4; size: many
DNA: TGTGCCAGCAGCCAAGTAAAGGGGGAAGCTTTCTTT; CDR3: CASSQVKGEAFF; J: TRBJ1-1; D: NA; V: TRBV14; size: few
DNA: TGTGCCAGCAGTATGACAGATAGCTCCTATAATTCACCCCTCCACTTT; CDR3: CASSMTDSSYNSPLHF; J: TRBJ1-6; D: NA; V: TRBV7-9; size: many
DNA: TGTGCCAGCAGCGTTAGCGGGGGGCAAGATACGCAGTATTTT; CDR3: CASSVSGGQDTQYF; J: TRBJ2-3; D: TRBD2; V: TRBV7-2; size: NA
DNA: TGTGCCAGCTGGCGTTTAGCGGGGACCCAGTACTTC; CDR3: CASWRLAGTQYF; J: TRBJ2-5; D: TRBD2; V: TRBV27; size: many